This section outlines one TCR beta chain sequence together with its context. This record comes from a study of cytomegalovirus exposure and HLA in healthy donors. This CDR3 has 15 amino acids. Trimming at V came to 6 bases and at J to 8 bases, leaving 11 bases not matched to a gene. CDR1 and CDR2 from the germline V gene are SQVTM and ANQGSEA. The PCR contained 60 Vbeta and 13 Jbeta primers. Per the original data handling: In a later analysis, of around 85 million unique beta chains, about 12 million appeared in at least two donors. Generated by immunoSEQ multiplex PCR, the TCRdb table keeps only in-frame clones and is missing some. From that table come the V and J calls and clone size; the DNA was used to work out D and trimming. The listing contains under 250,000 clones.

The clonotype originates from a girl aged 2-15 years in good health and CMV-seropositive. What was sequenced was PBMCs. This sequence joins TRBV29-1 and TRBJ1-5, with 12 nucleotides matching TRBD1. Here the CDR3 DNA reads TGCAGCGTATCCGGGACAGGGGGCATTGAGGAGCCCCAGCATTTT. Amino acid sequence: CSVSGTGGIEEPQHF.